These T cell receptor beta chains were read from a single sample in a study of cytomegalovirus exposure and HLA in healthy donors. Sequenced by immunoSEQ multiplex PCR; TCRdb stores in-frame clones only, minus some. The table has some 150,000 clones, around 79% seen once. The specimen sequenced was PBMCs. These receptors originate from a man in his forties or fifties in good health and CMV-seropositive. Both conserved end residues are part of each CDR3. Fields, in order: clone size, J gene, V gene, D gene, CDR3 length, CDR3 DNA, CDR3 protein. D genes are given only for firm matches. Only part of the rows carry a size: once, few, many, or a class if the clone is expanded.

once	TRBJ2-6	TRBV9	NA	15	TGTGCCAGCAGCGTAGCAGGGGTTGGGGCCAACGGCCTGACTTTC	CASSVAGVGANGLTF
NA	TRBJ1-1	TRBV6-5	NA	15	TGTGCCAGCAGTTACTCGAGGTACATGAACACTGAAGCTTTCTTT	CASSYSRYMNTEAFF
NA	TRBJ2-7	TRBV5-8	NA	13	TGTGCCAGCAGCTTGTTACTCTTCTACGAGCAGTACTTC	CASSLLLFYEQYF
NA	TRBJ2-3	TRBV6-1	NA	15	TGTGCCAGCAGTGAAGTACCCCTAGCCGTGGATACGCAGTATTTT	CASSEVPLAVDTQYF
NA	TRBJ2-7	TRBV19	NA	12	TGTGCCAGTAGACAGGGAAGTGACGAGCAGTACTTC	CASRQGSDEQYF
once	TRBJ2-1	TRBV9	NA	16	TGTGCCAGCAGCCCAACCGGGACTCGCTCCTACAATGAGCAGTTCTTC	CASSPTGTRSYNEQFF
few	TRBJ1-2	TRBV2	NA	14	TGTGCCAGCAGTACAGCCAATATAAACTATGGCTACACCTTC	CASSTANINYGYTF
few	TRBJ2-7	TRBV10-3	TRBD2	13	TGTGCCATCAGTGGGACTAGCTCCTACGAGCAGTACTTC	CAISGTSSYEQYF
NA	TRBJ1-1	TRBV5-1	NA	14	TGCGCCAGCAGCTTGGACAGGGTTATGACTGAAGCTTTCTTT	CASSLDRVMTEAFF
NA	TRBJ2-1	TRBV5-1	NA	16	TGCGCCAGCAGCTTGGCGCTCCGGGACTCCTACAATGAGCAGTTCTTC	CASSLALRDSYNEQFF
NA	TRBJ1-2	TRBV15	NA	14	TGTGCCACCAGCAGAACTCAGGAACTCTATGGCTACACCTTC	CATSRTQELYGYTF
NA	TRBJ2-5	TRBV2	TRBD1	14	TGTGCCAGCAAGGGGACAGGGAGGCAAGAGACCCAGTACTTC	CASKGTGRQETQYF
few	TRBJ2-7	TRBV9	NA	13	TGTGCCAGCAGCGTGAGAGTTGGAGACGAGCAGTACTTC	CASSVRVGDEQYF
NA	TRBJ1-2	TRBV27	NA	14	TGTGCCAGCAGTTTATCTAGGCTAGACTATGGCTACACCTTC	CASSLSRLDYGYTF
NA	TRBJ2-7	TRBV2	NA	14	TGTGCCAGCATCGCCGGGGGACGGGCCAACGAGCAGTACTTC	CASIAGGRANEQYF
NA	TRBJ2-2	TRBV5-1	NA	14	TGCGCCAGCAGTTGGGACTGGGGGGCCGGGGAGCTGTTTTTT	CASSWDWGAGELFF
NA	TRBJ2-7	TRBV5-6	NA	11	TGTGCCAGCAGTCTTTACTACGAGCAGTACTTC	CASSLYYEQYF
few	TRBJ2-5	TRBV7-9	TRBD1	14	TGTGCCAGCAGTAAGGACAGGGCCCAAGAGACCCAGTACTTC	CASSKDRAQETQYF
NA	TRBJ2-6	TRBV6-5	NA	15	TGTGCCAGCACCACTGGGGGCGCCGGGGCCAACGTCCTGACTTTC	CASTTGGAGANVLTF
few	TRBJ1-5	TRBV5-4	NA	14	TGTGCCAGCAGCTTTCAAAATAGCAATCAGCCCCAGCATTTT	CASSFQNSNQPQHF
NA	TRBJ2-1	TRBV9	NA	14	TGTGCCAGCAGCGCGGGACTTGACTCGAATGAGCAGTTCTTC	CASSAGLDSNEQFF
NA	TRBJ2-2	TRBV2	TRBD2	15	TGTGCCAGCAGGAGACTAGCGGGAGAGGCCGGGGAGCTGTTTTTT	CASRRLAGEAGELFF
NA	TRBJ2-7	TRBV6-5	TRBD2	15	TGTGCCAGCAGCCCTAGGGCGGGAGAGGTGCCGGAGCAGTACTTC	CASSPRAGEVPEQYF
few	TRBJ1-5	TRBV2	NA	14	TGTGCCAGCTCCAGGACTGAGAGCAATCAGCCCCAGCATTTT	CASSRTESNQPQHF
few	TRBJ2-1	TRBV9	NA	11	TGTGCCAGCAGCGTAGACTCGGAGCAGTTCTTC	CASSVDSEQFF
NA	TRBJ2-2	TRBV15	TRBD2	16	TGTGCCACCAGCAGAGTCGGGAGGTGGCACACCGGGGAGCTGTTTTTT	CATSRVGRWHTGELFF
NA	TRBJ1-1	TRBV2	NA	15	TGTGCCAGCAGCAGGGCGAGTAGGATGAACACTGAAGCTTTCTTT	CASSRASRMNTEAFF
once	TRBJ2-7	TRBV6-5	TRBD1	14	TGTGCCAGCAGTTACGCCAGGGGGCCCTACGAGCAGTACTTC	CASSYARGPYEQYF
NA	TRBJ1-2	TRBV9	TRBD1	14	TGTGCCAGCAGCGCCGGACAGGGATGGGATGGCTACACCTTC	CASSAGQGWDGYTF
NA	TRBJ2-2	TRBV28	NA	13	TGTGCCAGCAGTTTAGGCTTTACCGGGGAGCTGTTTTTT	CASSLGFTGELFF
NA	TRBJ2-1	TRBV9	NA	15	TGTGCCAGCAGCGTAGGTGCTAAGTTTTTCAATGAGCAGTTCTTC	CASSVGAKFFNEQFF
NA	TRBJ1-4	TRBV5-4	NA	13	TGTGCCAGCAGCTTGGGACAGGTTGAAAAACTGTTTTTT	CASSLGQVEKLFF